This T cell receptor (beta chain) was obtained from a study of T cell responses to AZD1222 COVID-19 vaccine. Study conclusions and caveats: White British donors predominated, females outnumbered males, and clonal diversity was possibly underestimated. At 160-218 and 743-854, vaccine-associated CD4 TCRs were dominant, and they spanned spike.

Only a few counts were recorded for this clone. Antigen: not known. TCRdb's table, derived via immunoSEQ multiplex PCR, lists solely in-frame clones and lacks some. The sample comprises about 150,000 clones, over 70% of which are singletons, and approximately 9% rests with the top ten. Between the trimmed V and J ends, which lost 6 bases and 0 bases, there was a span of 18 bases. This CDR3 spans 17 amino acids. The germline gives CDR1 MDHEN, CDR2 SYDVKM. The chain links TRBV28 to TRBJ1-5; a possible D gene is TRBD1 (6 bases). The material was peripheral blood, obtained 28 days after the second AZD1222 dose. The origin of this receptor is an adult who received the AZD1222 COVID-19 vaccine. This CDR3 is CASSQVGGDYSNQPQHF. DNA of the CDR3: TGTGCCAGCAGCCAGGTGGGGGGCGACTATAGCAATCAGCCCCAGCATTTT.